This TCR beta chain was found in a study of T cells in Graves' hyperthyroidism and ophthalmopathy. Study-wide results and limits: Also found in blood were most expanded thyroid clonotypes above 0.001.

This clonotype came up many times. Its target is unknown. The CDR3 contains 13 residues. Germline lookup yields CDR1 MNHEY and CDR2 SVGEGT. Trimming left V 5 bases short and J 3 bases short, with 10 bases between. TCR beta CDR3 regions were amplified from RNA transcripts. The HTBI primer set served for first-round RT-PCR of the TCR CDR3. TCRdb itself ran the multiplex PCR reads through MiXCR, one entry per CDR3 protein. This table has some 500,000 distinct CDR3 sequences, 16% appearing once. Sequencing was performed on blood. The sequence derives from a woman under 40 with Graves' ophthalmopathy. V usage is TRBV6-2 or TRBV6-3 and J usage is TRBJ2-5; D remains ambiguous. Here the CDR3 DNA reads TGTGCCAGCAGTCTACAGACAAAAGAGACCCAGTACTTC. The encoded protein is CASSLQTKETQYF.